Listed below are T cell receptor beta chains from one sample, sequenced in a study of identical twins. TCRdb used MiXCR to reprocess the 5' RACE reads, holding one entry per CDR3 protein. The sample has 520,000 or so distinct CDR3 sequences, roughly a fifth seen once. Another study also made use of these data, one on T cells expressing NK-cell markers.

Sequenced input: CD4+ T cells sorted from blood. Receptors originate from a woman aged 18-29 years in good health. CDR3s include the opening cysteine and the closing phenylalanine or tryptophan. The D gene is left open where the match is weak. The listing skips clone size in some rows; elsewhere it reads once, few, many or a size class.

D gene	V gene	J gene	clone size	CDR3 DNA	CDR3 protein
-	TRBV2	TRBJ1-2	-	TGTGCCAGCAGTGAACAACGGTATGGCTACACCTTC	CASSEQRYGYTF
-	TRBV20-1	TRBJ1-5	-	TGCAGTGCTAGGGGAGGTGGGGGCGCAAATCAGCCCCAGCATTTT	CSARGGGGANQPQHF
TRBD2	TRBV12-3/TRBV12-4	TRBJ2-3	-	TGTGCCAGCAGTTTAAGACTAGCGGGACGGGTTCGCACAGATACGCAGTATTTT	CASSLRLAGRVRTDTQYF
TRBD2	TRBV19	TRBJ2-2	-	TGTGCCGGGGGGACTAGCGGGCTCACCGGGGAGCTGTTTTTT	CAGGTSGLTGELFF
-	TRBV7-9	TRBJ2-3	few	TGTGCCAGCAGGAAGTCGGGCCTTCCCGGGTATACGCAGTATTTT	CASRKSGLPGYTQYF
TRBD2	TRBV20-1	TRBJ2-2	-	TGCAGTGCTAGCAAGGGGACTAGCTGGCAGAACGGGGAGCTGTTTTTT	CSASKGTSWQNGELFF
-	TRBV20-1	TRBJ2-3	few	TGCAGTGCTAGGACAGCCACGATTGAGGATACGCAGTATTTT	CSARTATIEDTQYF
-	TRBV6-5	TRBJ2-1	few	TGTGCCAGCAGTTACGGGCCTCACCAGTTCTTC	CASSYGPHQFF
TRBD1	TRBV6-1	TRBJ2-7	few	TGTGCCAGCAGCCGGGACAGGTTTGAAGACGAGCAGTACTTC	CASSRDRFEDEQYF
-	TRBV7-9	TRBJ1-1	-	TGTGCCAGCAGCTTAGGTGGCACGTCAGGAGTCGCTGAAGCTTTCTTT	CASSLGGTSGVAEAFF
TRBD2	TRBV20-1	TRBJ2-7	few	TGCAGTGCTAGGGACTCTAGCGGGGCTCTCTACGAGCAGTACTTC	CSARDSSGALYEQYF
-	TRBV2	TRBJ1-5	-	TGTGCCAGCAGTGGGCACAACAATCAGCCCCAGCATTTT	CASSGHNNQPQHF
TRBD1	TRBV6-1	TRBJ2-7	-	TGTGCCAGCAGTCCACCGGGACAGGCCGCTTCTCCCCGGAACTTC	CASSPPGQAASPRNF
-	TRBV7-9	TRBJ2-5	few	TGTGCCAGCAGCTTAGCGCTTGAGTATCTAGAGACCCAGTACTTC	CASSLALEYLETQYF
TRBD1	TRBV12-3/TRBV12-4	TRBJ2-7	few	TGTGCCAGCAGACGGGACAGGGCCCACGAGCAGTACTTC	CASRRDRAHEQYF
TRBD2	TRBV29-1	TRBJ2-7	few	TGCAGCGTTACCTTCGCGGGAGGTCTCTCCTACGAGCAGTACTTC	CSVTFAGGLSYEQYF
TRBD1	TRBV20-1	TRBJ1-1	few	TGCAGTGCGCGGGAGTGGACAGGGAACACTGAAGCTTTCTTT	CSAREWTGNTEAFF
TRBD1	TRBV7-2	TRBJ1-2	-	TGTGCCAGCGAGGGGACAGGGCAGGGGGGCTACACCTTC	CASEGTGQGGYTF
-	TRBV27	TRBJ1-1	-	TGTGCCAGCAGTTTAACGCCCTCGAGCTGGGGGCGAGAAGCTTTCTTT	CASSLTPSSWGREAFF
-	TRBV20-1	TRBJ2-7	-	TGCAGTGCTAGGTTTGTCGGTCAGGGCATCGATCGGGGGCAGTACTTC	CSARFVGQGIDRGQYF
TRBD1	TRBV6-5	TRBJ2-7	few	TGTGCCAGCAGTTACTCGAGTGGCAGGGGGTTTCAGCAGTACTTC	CASSYSSGRGFQQYF
TRBD2	TRBV7-9	TRBJ2-1	-	TGTGCCAGCAGCTTAGGAATTAGCGGGAGCTCCTACAATGAGCAGTTCTTC	CASSLGISGSSYNEQFF
-	TRBV6-1	TRBJ2-4	few	TGTGCCAGCAGCCCTAGGGGGAACAGGGCCTTAGCCAAAAACATTCAGTACTTC	CASSPRGNRALAKNIQYF
-	TRBV20-1	TRBJ2-7	-	TGCAGTGCTAGAGATTATTTGGTCGGGAGCCGGTACGAGCAGTACTTC	CSARDYLVGSRYEQYF
-	TRBV5-1	TRBJ2-7	-	TGCGCCAGCAGCCCTGGTTCTAGCGTACGCTCCTACGAGCAGTACTTC	CASSPGSSVRSYEQYF
-	TRBV11-2	TRBJ2-6	few	TGTGCCAGCAGCTTTGTCCCCCGGGGATCCTCTGGGGCCAACGTCCTGACTTTC	CASSFVPRGSSGANVLTF
-	TRBV29-1	TRBJ1-1	few	TGCAGCGTTGAATTTTTGTCACGGCCTGAAGCTTTCTTT	CSVEFLSRPEAFF
TRBD2	TRBV6-5	TRBJ2-7	few	TGTGCCAGCAGTTACCGGACTAGCGGGGCCTACGAGCAGTACTTC	CASSYRTSGAYEQYF
-	TRBV2	TRBJ2-1	few	TGTGCCAGCACCCGGACTGGCGCCCGGGCTGGGTCCTACAATGAGCAGTTCTTC	CASTRTGARAGSYNEQFF
TRBD2	TRBV4-3	TRBJ2-2	few	TGCGCCAGCAGCCAAGATACTAGCGGGAGGAACACCGGGGAGCTGTTTTTT	CASSQDTSGRNTGELFF
-	TRBV4-3	TRBJ2-3	-	TGCGCCAGCAGCCAAGATGTTGGAGGGGCTGGCACAGATACGCAGTATTTT	CASSQDVGGAGTDTQYF
TRBD2	TRBV11-3	TRBJ2-3	-	TGTGCCAGCAGCTTCAGCGCGGGAGCGGGGAGAGATACGCAGTATTTT	CASSFSAGAGRDTQYF
-	TRBV18	TRBJ2-7	once	TGTGCCAGCTCACGATCTACAGGAACGCCCTACGAGCAGTACTTC	CASSRSTGTPYEQYF
TRBD2	TRBV10-1	TRBJ2-3	once	TGCGCCAGCAGTGAGTTCCAGCGGGAGGTAGATACGCAGTATTTT	CASSEFQREVDTQYF
-	TRBV7-8	TRBJ2-2	-	TGTGCCGGGGAAGTCCATATCGGACAAGCCACCGGGGAGCTGTTTTTT	CAGEVHIGQATGELFF
TRBD1	TRBV4-3	TRBJ1-2	few	TGCGCCAGCAGCCAAGAGGGGGACAGGGGTGGCTACACCTTC	CASSQEGDRGGYTF
TRBD2	TRBV20-1	TRBJ2-1	-	TGCAGTGCTTCTTCCAACCGCCGGGACTACGGGACCGATGAGCAGTTCTTC	CSASSNRRDYGTDEQFF
-	TRBV5-1	TRBJ1-2	few	TGCGCCAGCAGTCCTTCTTCCGATCGGGGCTACACCTTC	CASSPSSDRGYTF
TRBD2	TRBV12-3/TRBV12-4	TRBJ2-1	-	TGTGCCAGCACCCTAGCGGGAGATGTCAATGAGCAGTTCTTC	CASTLAGDVNEQFF
TRBD2	TRBV27	TRBJ2-1	-	TGTGCCAGCAGTGAATTCACTAGCGTCCAAGGCGGTGAGCAGTTCTTC	CASSEFTSVQGGEQFF
-	TRBV6-9	TRBJ2-7	few	TGTGCCAGCAGTTCGTTTCGACAGCCAGTTAAGCAGTACTTC	CASSSFRQPVKQYF